This entry features one T cell receptor beta chain sequence. This donor lacks a recorded CMV serostatus. This entry belongs to a study of cytomegalovirus exposure and HLA in healthy donors. V was pared by 5 bases and J by 8 bases, with 9 bases between. There are 11 residues in the CDR3. CDR1 is SEHNR and CDR2 is FQNEAQ in the germline V gene (reference sequence). Primers: 60 Vbeta forward and 13 Jbeta reverse. Sequencing was performed with immunoSEQ multiplex PCR; in TCRdb, only in-frame clones are kept and a portion is missing. The sample holds some 42,000 clones, 50% to 55% seen once. The chain links TRBV7-9 to TRBJ1-2, with unresolved D. The receptor was derived from a human donor in good health. The specimen was PBMCs. The CDR3 reads CASSTNRGYTF. CDR3 bases: TGTGCCAGCAGCACCAACAGAGGCTACACCTTC. Full variable domain (outside the CDR3, taken from reference TRBV7-9 and TRBJ1-2): DTGVSQNPRHKITKRGQNVTFRCDPISEHNRLYWYRQTLGQGPEFLTYFQNEAQLEKSRLLSDRFSAERPKGSFSTLEIQRTEQGDSAMYLCASSTNRGYTFGSGTRLTVV.